This T cell receptor beta chain was captured in a study of blood T cell repertoires in COVID-19 (dated by TCRdb to the early 2020s). In terms of the full investigation: Samples from collaborators originated in the United States, Italy and Spain and spanned both the acute and convalescent phases of COVID-19. The material from the prospective study consisted of cDNA or gDNA derived from T cells, B-cell-depleted T cells, or PBMCs. Subjects who had been exposed to COVID-19, were actively infected with it, or had recovered from it provided the deeply sampled blood TCRbeta repertoires that made up the dataset. The repertoires were released in a freely available public database intended as a resource for research on the immune response to SARS-CoV-2. The samples were drawn from the first 160 participants of the ongoing ImmuneRACE study and from over a thousand subjects provided by 6 global collaborators. The sample metadata nearly always contained a de-identified subject ID, COVID-19 status, age in years and sex. Where available, HLA class I and class II types were obtained from metadata supplied by the sample provider rather than from assay-based typing.

TCRbeta CDR3 regions were amplified from genomic DNA using the immunoSEQ Assay, a bias-controlled multiplex PCR. The authors' pipeline ran thus. Within the assay, amplification of reference gene primers was used to estimate how many nucleated cells each sample contained. Sequence reads were collapsed and filtered to measure the absolute abundance of every unique TCRbeta CDR3 rearrangement. Productive Simpson clonality was computed per sample as the square root of Simpson's diversity index over productive rearrangements. In TCRdb, the immuneACCESS table is reduced to in-frame sequences with V and J assigned. These tables do not hold every clone; where another copy was compared, an unresolved V gene accounts for under half, and the others remain unexplained. V, J and clone size are taken as reported in that table, and D and trimming were inferred from the DNA itself. The table for this sample lists under 250,000 clones; roughly 77% of them were counted only once. The ten top clones hold around 6% of the sample.

This clone turned up a few times. Its cognate antigen has yet to be identified. Base qualities are not provided; no much larger clone lies one nucleotide away. In Seattle, one collaborating source enrolled patients while the infection was active and tracked those patients longitudinally over the course of disease. Each collaborating institution followed its own protocols to collect whole blood in K2EDTA tubes. For TCRbeta analysis, collaborators shipped samples as frozen whole blood, isolated PBMCs, or DNA extracted from either of those sample types. General study outcomes and caveats: Clinical and demographic metadata were provided uncurated, with the amount varying by source and participant.

V sheds 4 bases and J sheds 3 bases, leaving 8 bases between their ends. The CDR3 numbers 13 residues from cysteine through phenylalanine. The only DNA kept is the CDR3, 39 bases in frame from the first base. The sequence came from a woman in her forties with COVID-19, enrolled during active disease. Recombination linked TRBV12-3 or TRBV12-4 to TRBJ2-3; no D gene is confidently identified. Sequencing was done on a sample of peripheral blood. The CDR3 loop reads CASSSRYTDTQYF. The nucleotide sequence reads as follows: TGTGCCAGCAGTTCGCGATATACAGATACGCAGTATTTT.